Below are 25 T cell receptor beta chains sequenced from a single sample in a study of T-cell memory formation after mild COVID-19. TCRdb called the 5' RACE reads again in MiXCR, with one record for every CDR3 protein. The data show hundreds of thousands of distinct CDR3 sequences, 15% to 20% seen once. Sequencing was done on a sample of PBMCs or a T cell subset sorted from them (not recorded which). The receptors come from an adult woman who had mild COVID-19 (a few samples of this study predate the infection). Cell type and time point are not known.

The genes are TRBV12-5 and TRBJ2-7; maybe TRBD2 (6 bases). V was shortened by 10 bases and J by 0 bases, with 16 bases between the two germline ends. Per germline, CDR1 LGHNT and CDR2 FRNRAP. CDR3 length: 14 residues. The CDR3 here is CATPSAESSYEQYF. The CDR3 nucleotides read TGTGCTACCCCTAGCGCGGAAAGCTCCTACGAGCAGTACTTC.

This clonotype occurred a few times. This chain uses TRBV12-3 or TRBV12-4 with TRBJ1-5; weak D call: TRBD1 (5 bases). Trimming left V 6 bases short and J 5 bases short, with 11 bases between. This CDR3 is 13 amino acids long. The CDR3 protein is CASSWTLDQPQHF. For the CDR3, the DNA is TGTGCCAGCAGCTGGACACTTGATCAGCCCCAGCATTTT.

This rearrangement joins TRBV5-1 to TRBJ1-1; 8 nucleotides align to TRBD1. This CDR3 has 16 residues. Trimming took 0 bases from V and 1 from J; bases not matched to a gene: 5. Germline CDR1 reads SGHRS; CDR2 reads YFSETQ. The CDR3 here is CASSLAQGAGNTEAFF. The CDR3 nucleotides read TGCGCCAGCAGCTTGGCGCAGGGGGCTGGGAACACTGAAGCTTTCTTT.

This clonotype turned up a few times. The chain employs TRBV20-1 and TRBJ2-1; D is perhaps TRBD1 (6 bases). Germline V gene data show CDR1 as DFQATT and CDR2 as SNEGSKA (reference sequence). Trimming removed 5 bases at V and 3 bases at J, with 14 bases between. The CDR3 totals 14 residues. In DNA form, the CDR3 reads TGCAGTGCTCTCAGGGACAAACTCTACAATGAGCAGTTCTTC. Translating it yields CSALRDKLYNEQFF.

Only a few counts were recorded for this clonotype. The chain has TRBV11-1 and TRBJ2-1; the match to TRBD2 covers 7 bases. CDR3 length: 15 amino acids. Germline V gene lookup returns CDR1 SGHAT and CDR2 FQDESV (reference sequence). J lost 4 bases, V lost 4 bases, and 7 bases had no gene match. The CDR3, as DNA: TGTGCCAGCAGCTCCGGGGGGTTCGGGTACAATGAGCAGTTCTTC. It yields the protein CASSSGGFGYNEQFF.

This clonotype was counted between two and nine times. This chain links TRBV6-2 or TRBV6-3 with TRBJ2-3; the D gene is possibly TRBD2 (5 bases). V gave up 4 bases and J gave up 0 bases, with 11 bases separating them. Looked up from germline, CDR1 is MNHEY and CDR2 is SVGEGT. The CDR3 covers 15 residues. CDR3 sequence: CASSWAGASTDTQYF. As DNA, the CDR3 is TGTGCCAGCAGTTGGGCGGGCGCCAGCACAGATACGCAGTATTTT.

This clonotype was observed a handful of times. The chain combines TRBV30 with TRBJ2-2; no reliable D call. Trimming removed 2 bases from V and 6 bases from J, with 4 bases in between. CDR3 length equals 11 residues. Germline V gives CDR1 GTSNPN, CDR2 SVGIG (reference sequence). CDR3 residues: CAWSPAGELFF. In DNA, the CDR3 is TGTGCCTGGAGTCCGGCCGGGGAGCTGTTTTTT.

This rearrangement joins TRBV30 to TRBJ2-7; 8 positions agree with TRBD1. The V gene's germline CDR1 is GTSNPN and CDR2 SVGIG (reference sequence). V lost 5 bases and J lost 0; bases outside the gene matches: 0. The CDR3 loop spans 12 amino acids. Written as DNA, the CDR3 is TGTGCCTGGGGACAGGGCTCCTACGAGCAGTACTTC. This encodes CAWGQGSYEQYF.

The chain has TRBV12-3 or TRBV12-4 and TRBJ2-2; 8 nucleotides agree with TRBD1. The CDR3 sequence is 17 residues long. After removal of 0 bases from V and 0 bases from J, the junction contained 3 bases not matched to a gene. CDR3 sequence (DNA): TGTGCCAGCAGTTTAGCGCAGGACAGGGCGAACACCGGGGAGCTGTTTTTT. Translation: CASSLAQDRANTGELFF.

This clonotype was found many times. The chain recombines TRBV18 with TRBJ1-1; D not resolved. Germline lookup yields CDR1 KGHSH and CDR2 LQKENI. CDR3 size: 13 residues. Trimming shortened V by 5 bases and J by 1 base, and 8 bases separated the two germline ends. CDR3 in amino acids: CASSSTQNTEAFF. CDR3 bases: TGTGCCAGCTCATCGACACAGAACACTGAAGCTTTCTTT.

This clonotype was seen more than once but under ten times. This chain joins TRBV9 and TRBJ2-7; a possible D gene is TRBD2 (5 bases). The germline V gene encodes CDR1 SGDLS and CDR2 YYNGEE. Deletions cut 4 bases from V and 4 bases from J, with 18 bases between. The CDR3 has 15 amino acids. The CDR3 nucleotides are TGTGCCAGCAGCCCCTCCCCCGGGATGTCATACGAGCAGTACTTC. Its protein product is CASSPSPGMSYEQYF.

The chain is built from TRBV7-9 and TRBJ2-1; 7 bases agree with TRBD1. V was clipped by 5 bases and J by 7 bases; unmatched bases: 14. The CDR3 is made up of 16 amino acids. Germline loops: CDR1 SEHNR, CDR2 FQNEAQ (reference sequence). CDR3 nucleotides: TGTGCCAGCAGCGTTATGGGACAGCTACTCCAGAATGAGCAGTTCTTC. Translated: CASSVMGQLLQNEQFF.

This clonotype appeared a few times. The chain combines TRBV3-1 with TRBJ2-7; tentative D call: TRBD1 (6 bases). V lost 4 bases and J lost 2, with 12 bases in between. This CDR3 region has 14 residues. Germline V CDR1 and CDR2: LGHDT, YNNKEL (reference sequence). The CDR3 loop reads CASSPGDGPYEQYF. The CDR3, as DNA: TGTGCCAGCAGCCCAGGGGACGGACCCTACGAGCAGTACTTC.

This chain joins TRBV2 and TRBJ1-4; possible D gene TRBD1, 6 bases. Trimming stripped 6 bases from V and 4 bases from J, with 12 bases between. In germline, CDR1 is SNHLY, CDR2 FYNNEI. The CDR3 totals 14 residues. In nucleotides, the CDR3 is TGTGCCAGCAGATCCTGGACAGTTAATGAAAAACTGTTTTTT. Protein sequence: CASRSWTVNEKLFF.

This clonotype was observed many times. The chain joins TRBV7-8 to TRBJ2-3; TRBD2 agrees at 8 bases. The CDR3 extends over 16 amino acids. J was trimmed by 4 bases and V by 5 bases; bases with no gene match: 11. The germline V gene encodes CDR1 SGHVS and CDR2 FQNEAQ. In DNA form, the CDR3 reads TGTGCCAGCAGCCGCACCGGGACTAGGTACGCAGATACGCAGTATTTT. It specifies CASSRTGTRYADTQYF.

This clonotype has more than one count but fewer than ten. The chain employs TRBV11-3 and TRBJ2-3, with D possibly being TRBD2 (6 bases). Trimming took off 5 bases at V and 0 bases at J, with 12 bases between the two ends. Germline assignment: CDR1 SGHNT and CDR2 YENEEA. The CDR3 extends over 15 amino acids. The CDR3 sequence: CASSRLSGSTDTQYF. The CDR3 DNA reads as TGTGCCAGCAGCCGATTGAGCGGGAGCACAGATACGCAGTATTTT.

This clonotype was counted between two and nine times. This chain links TRBV20-1 with TRBJ2-4; 10 bases match TRBD1. V was pared by 5 bases and J by 5 bases, with 3 bases of the junction left unmatched. Looked up from germline, CDR1 is DFQATT and CDR2 is SNEGSKA (reference sequence). The CDR3 is 13 amino acids. The CDR3 here is CSAWTGGENIQYF. The CDR3 nucleotides are TGCAGTGCTTGGACAGGGGGTGAAAACATTCAGTACTTC.

The rearrangement links TRBV4-2 to TRBJ2-1; maybe TRBD2 (6 bases). The CDR3 extends over 15 amino acids. CDR1 and CDR2 (germline): LGHNA, YNFKEQ. V was pared by 4 bases and J by 6 bases, with 16 bases between. For the CDR3, the DNA is TGTGCCAGCAGCCTCATCGCGGGAAGTGGCAATGAGCAGTTCTTC. Protein product: CASSLIAGSGNEQFF.

The chain combines TRBV6-5 with TRBJ1-2; the D gene is possibly TRBD1 (5 bases). With 2 bases removed from V and 7 bases from J, the gap between germline ends came to 11 bases. Germline V lookup: CDR1 MNHEY, CDR2 SVGAGI. The CDR3 totals 13 residues. The CDR3 region has the DNA TGTGCCAGCAGTTACGGTGGGGGTGTTGGCTACACCTTC. Amino acid sequence: CASSYGGGVGYTF.

This clonotype was recorded a few times. The V call is TRBV7-3, the J call TRBJ1-2; D call uncertain. V was trimmed by 2 bases and J by 7 bases, leaving 11 bases between them. Germline assignment: CDR1 SGHTA and CDR2 FQGTGA. The CDR3 runs 13 residues. This chain's CDR3 is CASSLRRGSGYTF. CDR3 nucleotides: TGTGCCAGCAGCTTACGTCGCGGGTCTGGCTACACCTTC.

With regard to this clonotype: An end of the junction differs from the germline gene, which may be a read error. The rearrangement links TRBV5-1 to TRBJ2-7, with 8 bases lining up with TRBD1. Germline V gene sequence: CDR1 SGHRS, CDR2 YFSETQ. This CDR3 comprises 14 residues. The CDR3 DNA sequence: TGCGCCAGCAGATTGGGGGACAGGACCCACGAGCAGTACTTC. Translation gives CASRLGDRTHEQYF.

This clonotype was seen a handful of times. The chain recombines TRBV7-9 with TRBJ2-3; the match to TRBD2 covers 8 bases. V lost 5 bases, J lost 4 bases, and 8 bases stayed unmatched. The CDR3 is 15 residues long. From germline, CDR1 is SEHNR and CDR2 FQNEAQ (reference sequence). CDR3 nucleotides: TGTGCCAGCAGCAACCTAGCCGGGAGGGCAGATACGCAGTATTTT. It translates to CASSNLAGRADTQYF.

This clonotype was counted only a few times. V and J are TRBV5-1 and TRBJ1-2, with a possible D match to TRBD1 (5 bases). CDR1 and CDR2 (germline): SGHRS, YFSETQ. This CDR3 contains 16 residues. The V and J ends lost 6 bases and 6 bases respectively, with 24 bases between them. CDR3 amino acids: CASNKGTNPLKDGYTF. The CDR3 bases are TGCGCCAGCAATAAAGGGACTAACCCCTTGAAGGATGGCTACACCTTC.

This sequence joins TRBV7-3 and TRBJ2-5; D unresolved. This CDR3 spans 15 amino acids. Germline values: CDR1 SGHTA, CDR2 FQGTGA. Deletions cut 5 bases from V and 3 bases from J, with 16 bases between. CDR3 loop: CASSLLPGPEETQYF. Here the CDR3 DNA reads TGTGCCAGCAGCCTCCTACCGGGCCCAGAAGAGACCCAGTACTTC.

This clonotype was seen a few times. CDR3 sequence reads: CASSGGTGLGYTF. CDR3 coding DNA: TGTGCCAGCAGTGGGGGTACAGGTCTGGGCTACACCTTC. The chain joins TRBV2 to TRBJ1-2; tentative D call: TRBD1 (5 bases). This CDR3 spans 13 amino acids. Germline values: CDR1 SNHLY, CDR2 FYNNEI. With 4 bases removed from V and 8 bases from J, the gap between germline ends came to 14 bases.